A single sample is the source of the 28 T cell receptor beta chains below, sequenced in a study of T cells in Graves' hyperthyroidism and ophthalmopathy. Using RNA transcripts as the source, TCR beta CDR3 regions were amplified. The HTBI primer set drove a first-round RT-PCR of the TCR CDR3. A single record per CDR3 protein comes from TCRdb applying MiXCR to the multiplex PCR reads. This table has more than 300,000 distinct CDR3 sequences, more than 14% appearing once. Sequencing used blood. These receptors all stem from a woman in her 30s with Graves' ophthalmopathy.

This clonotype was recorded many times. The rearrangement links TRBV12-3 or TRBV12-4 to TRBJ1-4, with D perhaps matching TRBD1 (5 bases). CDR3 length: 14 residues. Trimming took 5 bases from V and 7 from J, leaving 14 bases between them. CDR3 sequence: CASSPSGWGEKLFF. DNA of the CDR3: TGTGCCAGCAGTCCGTCAGGGTGGGGTGAAAAACTGTTTTTT.

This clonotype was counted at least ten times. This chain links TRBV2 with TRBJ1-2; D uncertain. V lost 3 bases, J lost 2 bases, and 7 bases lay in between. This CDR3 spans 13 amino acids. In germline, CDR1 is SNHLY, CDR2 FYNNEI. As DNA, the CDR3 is TGTGCCAGCAGTGACAGGTTAAACTATGGCTACACCTTC. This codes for CASSDRLNYGYTF.

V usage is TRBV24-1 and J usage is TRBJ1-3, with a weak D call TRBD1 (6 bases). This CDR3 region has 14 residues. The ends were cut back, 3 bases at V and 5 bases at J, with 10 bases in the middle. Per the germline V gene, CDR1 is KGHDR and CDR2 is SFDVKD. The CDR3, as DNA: TGTGCCACCAGTGATAGGGGGGACCGAAACACCATATATTTT. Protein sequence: CATSDRGDRNTIYF.

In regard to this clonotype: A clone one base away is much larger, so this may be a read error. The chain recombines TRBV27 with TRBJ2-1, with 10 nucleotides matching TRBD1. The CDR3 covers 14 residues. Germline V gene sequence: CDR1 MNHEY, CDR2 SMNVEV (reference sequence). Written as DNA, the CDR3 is TGTGCCAGCAGTTCCGGGACAGGGGTCAATGAGCAGCTCTTC. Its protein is CASSSGTGVNEQLF.

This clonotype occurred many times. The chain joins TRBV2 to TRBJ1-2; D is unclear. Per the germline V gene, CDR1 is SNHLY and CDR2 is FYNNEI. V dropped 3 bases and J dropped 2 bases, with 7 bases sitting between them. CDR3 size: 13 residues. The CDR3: CASSDRKNYGYTF. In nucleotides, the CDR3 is TGTGCCAGCAGTGACAGAAAGAACTATGGCTACACCTTC.

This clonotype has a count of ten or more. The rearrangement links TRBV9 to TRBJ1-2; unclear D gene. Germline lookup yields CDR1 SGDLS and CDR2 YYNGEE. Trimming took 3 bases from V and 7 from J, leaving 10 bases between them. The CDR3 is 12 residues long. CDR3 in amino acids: CASSAAWGGYTF. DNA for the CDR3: TGTGCCAGCAGCGCTGCCTGGGGTGGCTACACCTTC.

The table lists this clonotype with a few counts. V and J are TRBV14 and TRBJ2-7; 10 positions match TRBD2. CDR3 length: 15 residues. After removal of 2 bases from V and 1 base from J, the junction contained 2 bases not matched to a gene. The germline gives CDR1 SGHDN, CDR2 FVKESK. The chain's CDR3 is CASSQMGLASYEQYF. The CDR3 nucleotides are TGTGCCAGCAGCCAAATGGGACTAGCGTCCTACGAGCAGTACTTC.

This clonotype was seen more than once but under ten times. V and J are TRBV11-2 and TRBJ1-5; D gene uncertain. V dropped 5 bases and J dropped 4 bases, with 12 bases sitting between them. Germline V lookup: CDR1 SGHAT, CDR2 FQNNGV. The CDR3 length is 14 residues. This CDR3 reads CASSRNRENQPQHF. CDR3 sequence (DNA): TGTGCCAGCAGCAGAAATAGAGAGAATCAGCCCCAGCATTTT.

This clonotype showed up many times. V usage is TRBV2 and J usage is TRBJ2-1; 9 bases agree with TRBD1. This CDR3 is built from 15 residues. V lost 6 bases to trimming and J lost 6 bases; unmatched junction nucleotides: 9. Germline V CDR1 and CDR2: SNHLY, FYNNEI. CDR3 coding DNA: TGTGCCAGCAGCGGAGACAGGGGGAGACTCAATGAGCAGTTCTTC. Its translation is CASSGDRGRLNEQFF.

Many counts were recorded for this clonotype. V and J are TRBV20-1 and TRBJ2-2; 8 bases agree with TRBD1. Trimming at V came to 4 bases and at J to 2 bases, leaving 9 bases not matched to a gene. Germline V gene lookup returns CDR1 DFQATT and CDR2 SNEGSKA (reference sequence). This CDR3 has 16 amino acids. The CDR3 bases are TGCAGTGCTAAGGGCGGACAGGGTGCTAACACCGGGGAGCTGTTTTTT. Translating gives CSAKGGQGANTGELFF.

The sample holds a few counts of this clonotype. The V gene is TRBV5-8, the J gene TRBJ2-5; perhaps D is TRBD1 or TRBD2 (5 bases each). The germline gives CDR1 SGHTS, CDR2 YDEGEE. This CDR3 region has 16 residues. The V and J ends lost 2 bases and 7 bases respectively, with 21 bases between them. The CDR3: CASSFSGLARLVTQYF. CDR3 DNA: TGTGCCAGCAGCTTCTCGGGGCTTGCAAGATTGGTGACCCAGTACTTC.

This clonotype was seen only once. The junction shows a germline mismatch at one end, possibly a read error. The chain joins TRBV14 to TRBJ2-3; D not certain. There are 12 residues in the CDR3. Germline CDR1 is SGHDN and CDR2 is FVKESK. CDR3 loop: CTSSLFPDTQYF. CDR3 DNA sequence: TGTACCAGCAGCCTGTTCCCAGATACGCAGTATTTT.

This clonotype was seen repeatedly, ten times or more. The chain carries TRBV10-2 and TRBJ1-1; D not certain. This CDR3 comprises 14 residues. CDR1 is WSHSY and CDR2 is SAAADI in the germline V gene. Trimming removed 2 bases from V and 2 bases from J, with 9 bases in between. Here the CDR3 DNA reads TGCGCCAGCAGTGAGCTGGCAGGAAACACTGAAGCTTTCTTT. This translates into CASSELAGNTEAFF.

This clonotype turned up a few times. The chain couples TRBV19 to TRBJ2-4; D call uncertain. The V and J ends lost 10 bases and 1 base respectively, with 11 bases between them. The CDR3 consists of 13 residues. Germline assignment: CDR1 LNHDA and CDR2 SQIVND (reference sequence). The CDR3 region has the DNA TGTGCCACCCGAGGCCGTGCCAAAAACATTCAGTACTTC. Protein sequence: CATRGRAKNIQYF.

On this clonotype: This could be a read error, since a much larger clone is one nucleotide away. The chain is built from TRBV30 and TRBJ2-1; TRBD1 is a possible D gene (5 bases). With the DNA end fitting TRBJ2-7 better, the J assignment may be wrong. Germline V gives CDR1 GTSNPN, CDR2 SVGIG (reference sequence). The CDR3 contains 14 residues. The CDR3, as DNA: TGTGCCTGGACAGGGTTAGGGTCCTACAATGAGCAGTACTTC. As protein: CAWTGLGSYNEQYF.

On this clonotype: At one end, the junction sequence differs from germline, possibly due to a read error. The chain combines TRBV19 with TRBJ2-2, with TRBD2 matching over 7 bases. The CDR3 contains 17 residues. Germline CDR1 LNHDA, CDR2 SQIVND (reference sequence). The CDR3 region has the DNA TGTGCCAGTAGCCCTCTAGGCGGGGGAGCGAACGCCGGGGAGCTGTTTTTT. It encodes CASSPLGGGANAGELFF.

Here the CDR3 DNA reads TGTGCCAGTAGTCCCCATCCCGTGAGGGGGCTCCAGCCCCAGCATTTT. Protein sequence: CASSPHPVRGLQPQHF. V is TRBV19 and J is TRBJ1-5, with 7 bases fitting TRBD1. Trimming cost V 5 bases and J 7 bases; bases outside gene matches: 14. This CDR3 contains 16 residues. Germline V CDR1 and CDR2: LNHDA, SQIVND (reference sequence).

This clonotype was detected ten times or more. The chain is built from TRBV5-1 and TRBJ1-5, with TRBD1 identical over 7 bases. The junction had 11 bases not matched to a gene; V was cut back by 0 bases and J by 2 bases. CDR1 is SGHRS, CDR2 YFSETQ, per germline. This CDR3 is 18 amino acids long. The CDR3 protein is CASSLGPGGGEGNQPQHF. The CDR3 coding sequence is TGCGCCAGCAGCTTGGGGCCAGGGGGGGGCGAGGGCAATCAGCCCCAGCATTTT.

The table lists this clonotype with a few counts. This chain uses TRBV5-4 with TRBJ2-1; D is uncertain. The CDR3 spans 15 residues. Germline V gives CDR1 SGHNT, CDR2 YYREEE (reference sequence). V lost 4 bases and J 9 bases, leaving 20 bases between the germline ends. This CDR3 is CASSPKRVVFGEQFF. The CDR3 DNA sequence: TGTGCCAGCAGCCCAAAACGAGTAGTTTTCGGTGAGCAGTTCTTC.

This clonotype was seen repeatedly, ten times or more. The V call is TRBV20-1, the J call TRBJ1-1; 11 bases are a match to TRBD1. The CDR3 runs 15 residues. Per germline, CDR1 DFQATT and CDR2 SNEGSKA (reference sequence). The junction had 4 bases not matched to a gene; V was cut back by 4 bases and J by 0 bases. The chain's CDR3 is CSATGQGAMNTEAFF. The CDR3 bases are TGCAGTGCTACAGGACAGGGGGCGATGAACACTGAAGCTTTCTTT.

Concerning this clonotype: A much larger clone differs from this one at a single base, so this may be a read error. The CDR3 here is CATCTGIGHYEQYF. CDR3 DNA sequence: TGTGCCACCTGCACCGGGATAGGTCACTACGAGCAGTACTTC. The rearrangement links TRBV10-3 to TRBJ2-7; TRBD2 is a possible D gene (5 bases). This CDR3 is 14 amino acids long. Between the trimmed V and J ends, which lost 10 bases and 3 bases, there was a span of 19 bases. CDR1 ENHRY and CDR2 SYGVKD come from the germline V gene.

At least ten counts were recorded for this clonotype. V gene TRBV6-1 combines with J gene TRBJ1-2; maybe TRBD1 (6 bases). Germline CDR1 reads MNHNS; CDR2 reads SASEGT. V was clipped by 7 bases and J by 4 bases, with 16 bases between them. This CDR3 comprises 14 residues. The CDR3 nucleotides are TGTGCCAGCATAGAACTCAGGGGCGGCTATGGCTACACCTTC. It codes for CASIELRGGYGYTF.

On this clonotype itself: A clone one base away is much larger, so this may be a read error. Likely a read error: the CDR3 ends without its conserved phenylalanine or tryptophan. The CDR3 nucleotides are TGTGCCAGCAGCGGGGGAAACTCACCCCTCCACATT. It yields the protein CASSGGNSPLHI. The chain joins TRBV12-3 or TRBV12-4 to TRBJ1-6, with D possibly TRBD1 on 5 matching bases. Trimming left V 6 bases short and J 10 bases short, with 10 bases between. This CDR3 is 12 amino acids long.

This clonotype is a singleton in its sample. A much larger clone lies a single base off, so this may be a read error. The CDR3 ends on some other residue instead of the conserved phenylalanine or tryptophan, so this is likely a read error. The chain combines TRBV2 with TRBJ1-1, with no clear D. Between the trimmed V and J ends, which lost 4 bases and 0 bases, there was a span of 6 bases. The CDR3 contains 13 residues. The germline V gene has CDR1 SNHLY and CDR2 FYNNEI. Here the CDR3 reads CASSVGMNTEAFS. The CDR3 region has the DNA TGTGCCAGCAGTGTAGGGATGAACACTGAAGCTTTCTCT.

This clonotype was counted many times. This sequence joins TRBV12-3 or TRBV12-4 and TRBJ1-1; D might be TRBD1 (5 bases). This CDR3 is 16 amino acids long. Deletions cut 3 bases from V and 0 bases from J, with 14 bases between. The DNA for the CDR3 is TGTGCCAGCAGTTTTAACCCGGGACGGATGAACACTGAAGCTTTCTTT. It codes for CASSFNPGRMNTEAFF.

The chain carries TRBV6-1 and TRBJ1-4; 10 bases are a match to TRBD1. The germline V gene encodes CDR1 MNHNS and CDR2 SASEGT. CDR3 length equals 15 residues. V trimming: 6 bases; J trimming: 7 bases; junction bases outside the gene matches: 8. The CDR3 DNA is TGTGCCAGCAGAGCCCCCGGGACAGGGGTTGAAAAACTGTTTTTT. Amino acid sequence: CASRAPGTGVEKLFF.

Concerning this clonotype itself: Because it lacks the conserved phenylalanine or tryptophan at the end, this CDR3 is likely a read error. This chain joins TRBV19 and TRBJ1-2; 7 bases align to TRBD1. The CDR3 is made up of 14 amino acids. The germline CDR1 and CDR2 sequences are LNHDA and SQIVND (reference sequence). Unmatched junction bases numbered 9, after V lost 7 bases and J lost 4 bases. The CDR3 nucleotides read TGTGCCAGTACCACACCAGGGGGGGTCTATGGCTACACCTTA. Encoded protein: CASTTPGGVYGYTL.

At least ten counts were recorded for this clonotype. This CDR3 reads CASRLGRGDLTEAFF. CDR3 bases: TGTGCCAGTAGGCTAGGAAGGGGGGACCTCACTGAAGCTTTCTTT. The genes are TRBV19 and TRBJ1-1; D might be TRBD1 (6 bases). This CDR3 contains 15 residues. CDR1 is LNHDA and CDR2 is SQIVND in the germline V gene (reference sequence). The V gene lost 6 bases and the J gene lost 4 bases, with 18 bases spanning the gap.